This is a list of T cell receptor beta chains from one sample in a study of CD8 T cells in Susac syndrome. TCRdb reprocessed the immunoSEQ multiplex PCR reads with MiXCR, giving one entry per CDR3 protein. The sample shows roughly 140,000 distinct CDR3 sequences, 94% of them seen only once. Material: CD8+ T cells from PBMCs. The receptors come from a human donor in good health. Each CDR3 is given with its conserved first and last residue. Each record gives: V gene, clone size, J gene, D gene, CDR3 DNA, CDR3 protein. The D gene is left open where the match is weak. Some rows mark clone size as missing; the rest say once, few, many or name a class of expanded clone.

TRBV27	-	TRBJ2-7	-	TGTGCCAGCAGTTTCCCCGGGGTGGGAGTAGAGTACTTC	CASSFPGVGVEYF
TRBV5-6	-	TRBJ1-2	-	TGTGCCAGCAGCTTGTCGGGGGCGGATGGCTACACCTTC	CASSLSGADGYTF
TRBV15	-	TRBJ2-2	-	TGTGCCACCAGCAGAGACAGGCCGAGGTACACCGGGGAGCTGTTTTTT	CATSRDRPRYTGELFF
TRBV9	-	TRBJ2-7	TRBD2	TGTGCCAGCAGCGACTCGACTAGCGGGAAGTACGAGCAGTACTTC	CASSDSTSGKYEQYF
TRBV29-1	-	TRBJ2-3	-	TGCAGCGTTGAAAGGAGTGGAAGGACCACAGATACGCAGTATTTT	CSVERSGRTTDTQYF
TRBV19	-	TRBJ2-3	TRBD2	TGTGCCAGTAGGGGACTAGCGGGAGGCACAGATACGCAGTATTTT	CASRGLAGGTDTQYF
TRBV20-1	once	TRBJ2-6	-	TGCAGTGCTAGCGGGCACACCTCTGGGGCCAACGTCCTGACTTTC	CSASGHTSGANVLTF
TRBV12-3/TRBV12-4	-	TRBJ2-1	-	TGTGCCAGCAGCCCCATGCAGGACTCCCTCTTCGATGAGCAGTTCTTC	CASSPMQDSLFDEQFF
TRBV9	-	TRBJ2-1	-	TGTGCCAGCGGGACCTCCTACAATGAGCAGTTCTTC	CASGTSYNEQFF
TRBV7-8	-	TRBJ2-7	-	TGTGCCAGCAGCTTAGTCCCGGGATTTGGAAACGAGCAGTACTTC	CASSLVPGFGNEQYF
TRBV21-1	-	TRBJ2-7	-	TGTGCCAGCAGCAATGACGTAGGGCGGGATGGAAACGAGCAGTACTTC	CASSNDVGRDGNEQYF
TRBV20-1	-	TRBJ1-5	-	TGCAGTCCCCTGGAAGTGGGTCAGCCCCAGCATTTT	CSPLEVGQPQHF
TRBV7-2	-	TRBJ2-5	-	TGTGCCAGCAGCCTCGTGTACAGGGATGGGACCCAGTACTTC	CASSLVYRDGTQYF
TRBV19	once	TRBJ2-7	TRBD2	TGTGCCAGTAGTGGGCTAGCGGGGCCCTACGAGCAGTACTTC	CASSGLAGPYEQYF
TRBV12-3/TRBV12-4	-	TRBJ2-3	TRBD2	TGTGCCAGCAGGTTCACGTTGCGGCTAGCGGGACCTCACACAGATACGCAGTATTTT	CASRFTLRLAGPHTDTQYF
TRBV9	-	TRBJ2-1	TRBD2	TGTGCCAGCAGCGTAGGTGGCGGGAGTAGGGATGAGCAGTTCTTC	CASSVGGGSRDEQFF
TRBV7-9	-	TRBJ1-2	-	TGTGCCAGCAGGACCATAAGTGAGAACTATGGCTACACCTTC	CASRTISENYGYTF